This paragraph reports one T cell receptor beta chain. This record comes from a study of T cell responses to AZD1222 COVID-19 vaccine. Trimming removed 2 bases from V and 2 bases from J, with 7 bases in between. Per the germline V gene, CDR1 is SGHAT and CDR2 is FQNNGV. The CDR3 spans 14 residues. Clones were sequenced by immunoSEQ multiplex PCR, and TCRdb holds only the in-frame ones, with some missing. The sample lists about 120,000 clones, about 90% seen once, with 13% to 15% in the top ten. The chain uses TRBV11-2 and TRBJ2-1; D is ambiguous. The clonotype comes from an adult in good health. The sequences come from peripheral blood, collected on day 0 of AZD1222 vaccination. The CDR3 nucleotides are TGTGCCAGCAGCTTAAATGGAGCCTACAATGAGCAGTTCTTC. Translating it yields CASSLNGAYNEQFF. The variable domain in full, completed from reference TRBV11-2 and TRBJ2-1, reads EAGVAQSPRYKIIEKRQSVAFWCNPISGHATLYWYQQILGQGPKLLIQFQNNGVVDDSQLPKDRFSAERLKGVDSTLKIQPAKLEDSAVYLCASSLNGAYNEQFFGPGTRLTVL.